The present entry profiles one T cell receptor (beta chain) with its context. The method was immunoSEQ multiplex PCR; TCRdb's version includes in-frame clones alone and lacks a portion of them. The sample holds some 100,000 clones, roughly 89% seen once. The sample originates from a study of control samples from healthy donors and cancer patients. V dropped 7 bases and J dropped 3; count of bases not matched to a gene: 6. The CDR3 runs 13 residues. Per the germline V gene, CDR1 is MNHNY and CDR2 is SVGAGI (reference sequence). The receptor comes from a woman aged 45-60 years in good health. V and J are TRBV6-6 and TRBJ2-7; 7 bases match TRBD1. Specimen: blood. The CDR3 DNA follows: TGTGCCAGCACCCCAGGGGGAATCTACGAGCAGTACTTC. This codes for CASTPGGIYEQYF.